A single sample is the source of the 29 T cell receptor beta chains below, sequenced in a study of identical twins. TCRdb ran MiXCR on the 5' RACE reads and lists one entry per CDR3 protein. Among roughly 720,000 distinct CDR3 sequences, around a sixth were seen once, and the ten largest hold about an eighth. The same sample was also studied in work on T cells expressing NK-cell markers.

The sample was PBMCs. These receptors all come from a young woman in good health.

There are a few counts of this clonotype. The DNA is omitted, as the CDR3 cannot be located on it reliably, and the CDR3 follows TCRdb's listing. The V call is TRBV7-9, the J call TRBJ1-2; the D call of TRBD1 is as the table states it, not checked on the DNA. From germline, CDR1 is SEHNR and CDR2 FQNEAQ (reference sequence). The CDR3 is made up of 14 amino acids, end residues included. The CDR3 here is CASSLAVGQGAHTF.

This clonotype was counted only a few times. The genes are TRBV7-6 and TRBJ1-1; D is ambiguous. The germline CDR1 and CDR2 sequences are SGHVS and FNYEAQ. The length of the CDR3 is 14 residues. Trimming removed 2 bases at V and 5 bases at J, with 12 bases between. The CDR3 DNA reads TGTGCCAGCAGCTTACTGGGGAAAAGGACTGAAGCTTTCTTT. It translates to CASSLLGKRTEAFF.

This clonotype was recorded a few times. The chain joins TRBV5-1 to TRBJ2-1; 8 positions match TRBD2. V lost 0 bases, J lost 14 bases, and 4 bases stayed unmatched. CDR1 and CDR2 from the germline V gene are SGHRS and YFSETQ. There are 12 residues in the CDR3. CDR3 nucleotides: TGCGCCAGCAGCTTGGACGCGGGGGGCAAGTTCTTC. Protein sequence: CASSLDAGGKFF. Using reference TRBV5-1 and TRBJ2-1 for the parts outside the CDR3, the full variable domain is KAGVTQTPRYLIKTRGQQVTLSCSPISGHRSVSWYQQTPGQGLQFLFEYFSETQRNKGNFPGRFSGRQFSNSRSEMNVSTLELGDSALYLCASSLDAGGKFFGPGTRLTVL.

The V and J genes are TRBV19 and TRBJ2-1, with 11 bases aligning to TRBD1. This CDR3 contains 14 residues. J was trimmed by 10 bases and V by 3 bases; bases with no gene match: 5. CDR1 and CDR2 (germline): LNHDA, SQIVND (reference sequence). In DNA, the CDR3 is TGTGCCAGTAGTATCAGGACAGGGGGCGGGGAGCAGTTCTTC. Translating gives CASSIRTGGGEQFF.

This clonotype was counted a few times. The chain uses TRBV24-1 and TRBJ2-3, with D perhaps TRBD2 (6 bases). The CDR3 runs to 15 residues. V lost 4 bases, J lost 2 bases, and 12 bases lay in between. CDR1 and CDR2 from the germline V gene are KGHDR and SFDVKD. The CDR3 region has the DNA TGTGCCACCAGTGACCCAGAGGACTACACAGATACGCAGTATTTT. It codes for CATSDPEDYTDTQYF.

The gene calls are TRBV5-1 and TRBJ1-1; no definite D call. CDR3 length: 14 residues. The germline CDR1 and CDR2 sequences are SGHRS and YFSETQ. V was cut by 4 bases and J by 1 base, with 11 bases left in between. CDR3 nucleotide sequence: TGCGCCAGCAGCCTCTTTGGGGAGAACACTGAAGCTTTCTTT. Protein product: CASSLFGENTEAFF.

This clonotype was observed a handful of times. The chain uses TRBV21-1 and TRBJ1-1. TRBV21-1 is a known pseudogene. CDR3 length: 15 amino acids. CDR3 nucleotide sequence: TGTGCCAGCAGCGGAGGAAGGCACACGAACACTGAAGCTTTCTTT. It yields the protein CASSGGRHTNTEAFF.

The V gene is TRBV27, the J gene TRBJ1-2; D remains ambiguous. The CDR3 sequence is 14 residues long. Germline CDR1 MNHEY, CDR2 SMNVEV (reference sequence). Trimming shortened V by 5 bases and J by 8 bases, and 18 bases separated the two germline ends. The CDR3: CASSRVSDYGGYTF. Written as DNA, the CDR3 is TGTGCCAGCAGTCGGGTCTCGGACTATGGAGGCTACACCTTC.

This clonotype was seen a handful of times. The J gene is TRBJ2-7, the V gene TRBV14, with 9 bases aligning to TRBD1. The CDR3 runs to 18 residues. Germline CDR1 is SGHDN and CDR2 is FVKESK. V lost 1 base and J lost 9; bases outside the gene matches: 19. The CDR3 nucleotides read TGTGCCAGCAGCCAAGGCCCTCTGACCCGGACAGGGGTTTTGATGCAGTACTTC. Translated: CASSQGPLTRTGVLMQYF.

The chain employs TRBV19 and TRBJ1-1, with D possibly matching TRBD1 (5 bases). The CDR3 spans 12 residues. The ends were cut back, 8 bases at V and 6 bases at J, with 13 bases in the middle. In germline, CDR1 is LNHDA, CDR2 SQIVND (reference sequence). CDR3 in amino acids: CASGTRIAEAFF. CDR3 coding DNA: TGTGCCAGTGGGACGAGAATCGCTGAAGCTTTCTTT.

The chain links TRBV20-1 to TRBJ2-5, with D perhaps matching TRBD1 or TRBD2 (6 bases each). V was cut by 4 bases and J by 5 bases, with 17 bases left in between. The CDR3 runs to 14 residues. Germline CDR1 reads DFQATT; CDR2 reads SNEGSKA (reference sequence). CDR3 DNA: TGCAGTGCTATTGCCGGGGGCACCGCGGAGACCCAGTACTTC. This sequence encodes CSAIAGGTAETQYF.

The table lists this clonotype with a few counts. The V and J genes are TRBV4-3 and TRBJ1-5; D uncertain. Between the trimmed V and J ends, which lost 0 bases and 4 bases, there was a span of 10 bases. The V gene's germline CDR1 is LGHNA and CDR2 YSLEER. The CDR3 runs to 15 residues. Here the CDR3 DNA reads TGCGCCAGCAGCCAAGATTTCCGTGGGAATCAGCCCCAGCATTTT. This sequence encodes CASSQDFRGNQPQHF.

This clonotype was counted only a few times. The chain links TRBV27 to TRBJ1-4; the D is unclear. The V gene lost 3 bases and the J gene lost 7 bases, with 15 bases spanning the gap. The CDR3 contains 15 residues. The germline V gene encodes CDR1 MNHEY and CDR2 SMNVEV (reference sequence). The CDR3 nucleotides are TGTGCCAGCAGTTTTGGGATGACTTATAGTGAAAAACTGTTTTTT. Translated, it gives CASSFGMTYSEKLFF.

This clonotype was observed a few times. This chain connects TRBV6-5 to TRBJ2-7, with D tentatively TRBD2 (6 bases). In germline, CDR1 is MNHEY, CDR2 SVGAGI. The CDR3 totals 14 residues. Trimming stripped 1 base from V and 2 bases from J, with 9 bases between. The CDR3 here is CASSYLGGPYEQYF. The CDR3 nucleotides read TGTGCCAGCAGTTACTTGGGGGGACCCTACGAGCAGTACTTC.

The sample holds a few counts of this clonotype. The chain combines TRBV20-1 with TRBJ1-3; tentatively, D is TRBD1 (5 bases). The CDR3 contains 13 residues. In germline, CDR1 is DFQATT, CDR2 SNEGSKA (reference sequence). Trimming stripped 2 bases from V and 2 bases from J, with 7 bases between. CDR3 DNA: TGCAGTGCTAGATGGGGGGCTGGAAACACCATATATTTT. As protein: CSARWGAGNTIYF.

This clonotype was seen more than once but under ten times. The chain is built from TRBV10-3 and TRBJ2-7; unclear D gene. The CDR3 length is 14 residues. Trimming stripped 3 bases from V and 1 base from J, with 10 bases between. CDR1 ENHRY and CDR2 SYGVKD come from the germline V gene. Here the CDR3 reads CAISERLISYEQYF. CDR3 DNA: TGTGCCATCAGTGAAAGGCTCATATCCTACGAGCAGTACTTC.

The chain couples TRBV11-1 to TRBJ2-5; TRBD1 is a possible D gene (5 bases). CDR1 is SGHAT, CDR2 FQDESV, per germline (reference sequence). CDR3 length equals 16 residues. V was shortened by 2 bases and J by 6 bases, with 19 bases between the two germline ends. CDR3 amino acids: CASSLLWAGQLQTQYF. The CDR3 bases are TGTGCCAGCAGCTTATTGTGGGCAGGGCAGCTGCAGACCCAGTACTTC.

The chain is built from TRBV19 and TRBJ1-2, with D unresolved. This CDR3 region has 14 residues. Germline lookup yields CDR1 LNHDA and CDR2 SQIVND (reference sequence). V shed 1 base and J shed 4 bases, with 10 bases lying between them. CDR3 coding DNA: TGTGCCAGTAGTATAGTTGAGGCGTCCTATGGCTACACCTTC. This encodes CASSIVEASYGYTF.

This clonotype has only a few counts. Sequence at one end of the junction differs from germline and may be a read error. The rearrangement links TRBV5-1 to TRBJ2-1; 11 bases fit TRBD1. Germline loops: CDR1 SGHRS, CDR2 YFSETQ. This CDR3 comprises 15 residues. CDR3: CASSWTGGSNNEQFF. The DNA of the CDR3 is TGCGCCAGCAGCTGGACAGGGGGCTCCAACAATGAGCAGTTCTTC.

The chain has TRBV20-1 and TRBJ2-4, with D perhaps given as TRBD1 or TRBD2 (7 bases each). V was clipped by 4 bases and J by 0 bases, with 22 bases between them. This CDR3 comprises 18 residues. The V gene's germline CDR1 is DFQATT and CDR2 SNEGSKA (reference sequence). CDR3 nucleotide sequence: TGCAGTGCTACAGGGGGACTACAGCGGGACCAAGCCAAAAACATTCAGTACTTC. Its protein product is CSATGGLQRDQAKNIQYF.

This clonotype was picked up a small number of times. The chain carries TRBV15 and TRBJ2-3; 7 bases line up with TRBD2. Looked up from germline, CDR1 is LNHNV and CDR2 is YYDKDF (reference sequence). V trimming: 9 bases; J trimming: 5 bases; junction bases outside the gene matches: 8. The CDR3 extends over 13 amino acids. CDR3 in DNA: TGTGCCACTAAGAGGCGGGGGTTAGATACGCAGTATTTT. This gives the protein CATKRRGLDTQYF.

The J gene is TRBJ2-3, the V gene TRBV5-1; D possibly matches TRBD1 or TRBD2 (6 bases each). The CDR3 covers 15 residues. Looked up from germline, CDR1 is SGHRS and CDR2 is YFSETQ. The V gene lost 6 bases and the J gene lost 5 bases, with 19 bases spanning the gap. The DNA of the CDR3 is TGCGCCAGCAAGGGGGGCGTGCAAAGGGGAGATACGCAGTATTTT. It codes for CASKGGVQRGDTQYF. Complete variable domain (other parts from reference TRBV5-1 and TRBJ2-3): KAGVTQTPRYLIKTRGQQVTLSCSPISGHRSVSWYQQTPGQGLQFLFEYFSETQRNKGNFPGRFSGRQFSNSRSEMNVSTLELGDSALYLCASKGGVQRGDTQYFGPGTRLTVL.

This clonotype was observed at least ten times. The rearrangement joins TRBV6-5 to TRBJ1-5; 8 bases fit TRBD1. V was pared by 1 base and J by 9 bases, with 5 bases of the junction left unmatched. In germline, CDR1 is MNHEY, CDR2 SVGAGI. The CDR3 contains 14 residues. The CDR3 protein is CASSYLQGDRPQHF. CDR3 sequence (DNA): TGTGCCAGCAGTTACTTACAGGGGGATCGGCCCCAGCATTTT.

The chain joins TRBV7-2 to TRBJ1-1; 7 nucleotides match TRBD1. The CDR3 consists of 14 residues. With 3 bases clipped from V and 4 bases from J, the junction kept 5 bases outside the gene matches. Germline-derived CDR1 and CDR2 are SGHTA and FQGNSA. The CDR3 is CASSFTGVATEAFF. The CDR3 region has the DNA TGTGCCAGCAGCTTCACAGGGGTGGCCACTGAAGCTTTCTTT.

In this sample, this clonotype turned up a few times. The CDR3 reads CASSYSRVGGEQYF. CDR3 coding DNA: TGTGCCAGCAGTTACTCTCGGGTGGGGGGCGAGCAGTACTTC. J is TRBJ2-7 and V is TRBV6-5, with D perhaps matching TRBD2 (6 bases). The ends were cut back, 0 bases at V and 6 bases at J, with 12 bases in the middle. The length of the CDR3 is 14 residues. Germline loops: CDR1 MNHEY, CDR2 SVGAGI.

The CDR3 loop reads CSASGSRTGTRNSPLHF. CDR3 bases: TGCAGTGCTAGCGGGAGCCGAACCGGGACACGTAATTCACCCCTCCACTTT. The chain uses TRBV20-1 and TRBJ1-6; D possibly corresponds to TRBD1 (6 bases). Germline CDR1 DFQATT, CDR2 SNEGSKA (reference sequence). The CDR3 contains 17 residues. Trimming cost V 3 bases and J 6 bases, with 21 bases left between them.

The J gene is TRBJ2-7, the V gene TRBV11-2, with D tentatively TRBD1 (7 bases). The CDR3 sequence is 14 residues long. Germline CDR1 and CDR2: SGHAT and FQNNGV. The ends were cut back, 5 bases at V and 7 bases at J, with 18 bases in the middle. CDR3: CASSKEQGRWEQYF. As DNA, the CDR3 is TGTGCCAGCAGCAAAGAACAGGGGAGGTGGGAGCAGTACTTC.

The rearrangement links TRBV3-1 to TRBJ2-6, with D possibly TRBD2 on 5 matching bases. CDR3 length: 14 amino acids. Per the germline V gene, CDR1 is LGHDT and CDR2 is YNNKEL (reference sequence). Deletions cut 7 bases from V and 2 bases from J, with 9 bases between. This chain's CDR3 is CASTLAAGANVLTF. CDR3 coding DNA: TGTGCCAGCACCCTAGCTGCTGGGGCCAACGTCCTGACTTTC.

The chain has TRBV12-3 or TRBV12-4 and TRBJ1-1; tentative D call: TRBD1 (5 bases). V was shortened by 7 bases and J by 1 base, with 13 bases between the two germline ends. The CDR3 contains 14 residues. CDR3 protein: CASTLGRQNTEAFF. The DNA of the CDR3 is TGTGCCAGCACCTTGGGACGTCAGAACACTGAAGCTTTCTTT.